This entry concerns a single T cell receptor beta chain. Its cognate antigen is unknown. This sample is drawn from a study of CD8+ T cells in alopecia areata. Study-wide findings and caveats: Affected lesional scalp, above all in alopecia totalis/universalis, was more clonal than normal scalp.

As the sequencing template, cDNA was produced by extracting RNA and reverse transcribing it. Some clones are missing from TCRdb's copy, which holds only in-frame ones; the method was immunoSEQ multiplex PCR. The sample shows some 190,000 clones, 50% to 60% of them seen only once. J was trimmed by 3 bases and V by 7 bases; bases with no gene match: 7. Germline V gene data show CDR1 as SQVTM and CDR2 as ANQGSEA. This CDR3 contains 13 residues. As for treatment: oral pan-JAK inhibitor, 5-10 mg twice daily. This chain uses TRBV29-1 with TRBJ2-5; 8 bases are shared with TRBD1. Source: CD4+ T cells sorted from blood, taken at week 4, from a patient treated with tofacitinib. The receptor was isolated from a human donor with alopecia areata. CDR3 sequence: CSGAGQGKETQYF. The CDR3 coding sequence is TGCAGCGGAGCCGGACAGGGAAAAGAGACCCAGTACTTC.